These 5 T cell receptor beta chains originate from one sample sequenced in a study of cytomegalovirus exposure and HLA in healthy donors. The PCR was carried out with 60 Vbeta primers and 13 Jbeta primers. Assay: immunoSEQ multiplex PCR; the TCRdb copy retains only in-frame clones and omits some. Among 140,000 to 150,000 clones listed, 9.7% were seen once. Sequencing was performed on PBMCs. The origin of the receptors is a man aged 50 to 59 in good health and CMV-seronegative.

This clone was seen a handful of times. This sequence joins TRBV7-9 and TRBJ2-7, with TRBD2 as a possible D gene (5 bases). CDR1 SEHNR and CDR2 FQNEAQ come from the germline V gene (reference sequence). Trimming took off 4 bases at V and 0 bases at J, with 13 bases between the two ends. The CDR3 contains 15 residues. The CDR3 DNA is TGTGCCAGCAGCTCACTACTAGGTAGCTCCTACGAGCAGTACTTC. Its translation is CASSSLLGSSYEQYF.

This clone was observed a handful of times. The J gene is TRBJ1-1, the V gene TRBV6-1; D is unclear. The ends were cut back, 0 bases at V and 4 bases at J, with 12 bases in the middle. CDR1 is MNHNS and CDR2 is SASEGT in the germline V gene. This CDR3 region has 15 residues. CDR3 sequence: CASSEAGLSSTEAFF. As DNA, the CDR3 is TGTGCCAGCAGTGAAGCCGGGTTAAGTAGCACTGAAGCTTTCTTT.

V is TRBV29-1 and J is TRBJ1-2; 10 positions match TRBD1. Per germline, CDR1 SQVTM and CDR2 ANQGSEA. V was clipped by 3 bases and J by 5 bases; unmatched bases: 9. This CDR3 is 15 amino acids long. The CDR3: CSVDEGQGIRYGYTF. The CDR3 DNA is TGCAGCGTTGATGAGGGACAGGGGATCAGGTATGGCTACACCTTC.

V gene TRBV2 combines with J gene TRBJ2-3, with D maybe TRBD2 (5 bases). Trimming cost V 2 bases and J 4 bases, with 13 bases left between them. The CDR3 is made up of 15 amino acids. Germline lookup yields CDR1 SNHLY and CDR2 FYNNEI. The CDR3 loop reads CASSESFPGADTQYF. The CDR3 coding sequence is TGTGCCAGCAGTGAATCGTTCCCCGGGGCAGATACGCAGTATTTT.

The V gene is TRBV7-6, the J gene TRBJ2-1, with 8 nucleotides matching TRBD1. The germline gives CDR1 SGHVS, CDR2 FNYEAQ. V was clipped by 5 bases and J by 5 bases; unmatched bases: 17. The length of the CDR3 is 18 residues. CDR3 sequence reads: CASSAGMQGQVANNEQFF. Written as DNA, the CDR3 is TGTGCCAGCAGCGCCGGGATGCAGGGACAGGTCGCCAACAATGAGCAGTTCTTC.